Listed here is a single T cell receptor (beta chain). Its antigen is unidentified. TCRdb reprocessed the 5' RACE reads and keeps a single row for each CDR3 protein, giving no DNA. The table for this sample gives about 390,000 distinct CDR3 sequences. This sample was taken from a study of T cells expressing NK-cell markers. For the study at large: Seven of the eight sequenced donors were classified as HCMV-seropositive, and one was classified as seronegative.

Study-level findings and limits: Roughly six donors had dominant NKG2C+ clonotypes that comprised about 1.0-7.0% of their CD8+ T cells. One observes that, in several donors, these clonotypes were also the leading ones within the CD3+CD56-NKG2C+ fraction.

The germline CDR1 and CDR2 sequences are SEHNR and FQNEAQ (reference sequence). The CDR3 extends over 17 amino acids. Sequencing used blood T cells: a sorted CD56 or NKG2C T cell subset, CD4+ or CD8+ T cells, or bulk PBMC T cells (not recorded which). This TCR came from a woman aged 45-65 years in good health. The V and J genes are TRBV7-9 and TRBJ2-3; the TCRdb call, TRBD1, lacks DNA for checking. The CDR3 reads CASSLSPGQISWDTQYF.